This TCR beta chain was identified in a study of blood T cells in healthy people across ages. General study findings and limits: Compared with aged donors, long-lived donors showed fewer expanded clones, suggesting selection.

This clonotype was counted a few times. What it binds is not known. Ten milliliters of peripheral blood were drawn from each donor into EDTA-treated tubes. No fewer than 6 micrograms of total RNA were isolated from every sample. Primers used in a second PCR of roughly 7 to 11 cycles were a sample-barcoded 5' primer and a J-beta primer mix. TCRdb analysed the 5' RACE reads with MiXCR anew, one entry per CDR3 protein. The sample lists about 1,500,000 distinct CDR3 sequences, roughly 45% occurring once. The source material was blood. This TCR was recovered from a woman younger than 35 in good health.

Here the CDR3 reads CSAAWDRDNEQFF. The CDR3 region has the DNA TGCAGTGCTGCGTGGGACAGGGACAATGAGCAGTTCTTC. The rearrangement joins TRBV20-1 to TRBJ2-1; 9 nucleotides align to TRBD1. The germline V gene encodes CDR1 DFQATT and CDR2 SNEGSKA (reference sequence). The junction had 4 bases not matched to a gene; V was cut back by 5 bases and J by 5 bases. The length of the CDR3 is 13 residues.